Listed here are 30 T cell receptor beta chains from one sample, sequenced in a study of T cells in Graves' hyperthyroidism and ophthalmopathy (dated by TCRdb to between 2019 and 2020). The receptor library was made with multiplex PCR. The run used an Illumina HiSeq 2000. Amplification of TCR beta CDR3 regions was carried out from RNA transcripts. The TCR CDR3 was subjected to a first round of RT-PCR using the HTBI primer set and the Qiagen OneStep RT-PCR kit. TCRdb redid the processing of the public reads, applying fastp at Q25 and MiXCR, and retained in-frame beta chains. One record per CDR3 amino acid sequence lists the most common genes and DNA. The sample yields fewer than 450,000 distinct CDR3 sequences; about 18% were counted once. Around a third of the sample is in the top ten clones. Material: blood. The receptors were sampled from a woman under 40 with Graves' hyperthyroidism that later progressed to Graves' ophthalmopathy.

This clonotype was found many times. This chain connects TRBV11-2 to TRBJ2-1, with TRBD2 matching over 8 bases. Germline CDR1 reads SGHAT; CDR2 reads FQNNGV. With 5 bases clipped from V and 15 bases from J, the junction kept 6 bases outside the gene matches. This CDR3 comprises 11 residues. The CDR3 sequence: CASSLGTSPFF. CDR3 DNA: TGTGCCAGCAGCCTCGGGACTAGTCCGTTCTTC.

The genes are TRBV19 and TRBJ2-2, with a weak D call TRBD1 (7 bases). The V gene lost 3 bases and the J gene lost 0 bases, with 32 bases spanning the gap. CDR3 length equals 23 residues. Germline V gene lookup returns CDR1 LNHDA and CDR2 SQIVND (reference sequence). The chain's CDR3 is CASSITLTRGGSTGVANTGELFF. The CDR3, as DNA: TGTGCCAGTAGTATCACCCTTACCCGGGGAGGTAGCACAGGGGTCGCGAACACCGGGGAGCTGTTTTTT.

This clonotype was detected many times. V gene TRBV2 combines with J gene TRBJ2-3, with 10 nucleotides matching TRBD1. The CDR3 covers 14 residues. The V and J ends lost 8 bases and 4 bases, in that order; junction bases with no gene match: 6. Germline lookup yields CDR1 SNHLY and CDR2 FYNNEI. As DNA, the CDR3 is TGTGCCAGCGTCCGGGACAGGGGCCCAGATACGCAGTATTTT. It encodes CASVRDRGPDTQYF.

This clonotype was seen ten or more times. J is TRBJ1-2 and V is TRBV2; 8 positions match TRBD1. Germline CDR1 SNHLY, CDR2 FYNNEI. V lost 6 bases, J lost 9 bases, and 9 bases stayed unmatched. The CDR3 has 13 amino acids. The CDR3: CASSDRGSRSYTF. CDR3 DNA sequence: TGTGCCAGCAGCGACAGGGGTAGTAGGAGCTACACCTTC. The variable domain in full, completed from reference TRBV2 and TRBJ1-2, reads EPEVTQTPSHQVTQMGQEVILRCVPISNHLYFYWYRQILGQKVEFLVSFYNNEISEKSEIFDDQFSVERPDGSNFTLKIRSTKLEDSAMYFCASSDRGSRSYTFGSGTRLTVV.

This clonotype was seen many times. This chain uses TRBV3-1 with TRBJ1-2, with D hard to call. In germline, CDR1 is LGHDT, CDR2 YNNKEL (reference sequence). The V gene lost 3 bases and the J gene lost 2 bases, with 10 bases spanning the gap. The CDR3 extends over 14 amino acids. The CDR3 bases are TGTGCCAGCAGCCATCGATCCGAGAACTATGGCTACACCTTC. It specifies CASSHRSENYGYTF.

Concerning this clonotype: This may come from a read error, since a much larger clone is one base off. The gene calls are TRBV18 and TRBJ2-1, with D possibly matching TRBD2 (7 bases). V was shortened by 2 bases and J by 3 bases, with 11 bases between the two germline ends. This CDR3 region has 15 residues. Looked up from germline, CDR1 is KGHSH and CDR2 is LQKENI. The CDR3 DNA sequence: TGTGCCAGCTCACCAAGGGAGGGGGGCTACAATGAGCAGTTCTTC. Amino acids: CASSPREGGYNEQFF.

There are many counts of this clonotype. The gene calls are TRBV12-3 or TRBV12-4 and TRBJ2-1, with 7 bases lining up with TRBD1. V dropped 5 bases and J dropped 3; count of bases not matched to a gene: 7. The CDR3 is 15 amino acids. The CDR3 protein is CASSPRDSFYNEQFF. The CDR3 coding sequence is TGTGCCAGCAGTCCCAGGGACAGTTTCTACAATGAGCAGTTCTTC.

Many counts were recorded for this clonotype. The genes are TRBV7-9 and TRBJ1-2; no firm D call. This CDR3 has 18 residues. Looked up from germline, CDR1 is SEHNR and CDR2 is FQNEAQ (reference sequence). The V gene lost 4 bases and the J gene lost 8 bases, with 29 bases spanning the gap. CDR3: CASSWSPLQRARSRGYTF. As DNA, the CDR3 is TGTGCCAGCAGCTGGTCACCGCTCCAACGGGCCAGATCACGGGGCTACACCTTC.

Only a few counts were recorded for this clonotype. The chain uses TRBV28 and TRBJ2-1; perhaps TRBD2 as D (5 bases). CDR1 is MDHEN, CDR2 SYDVKM, per germline. The CDR3 contains 18 residues. V lost 3 bases and J 8 bases, leaving 26 bases between the germline ends. This CDR3 is CASSFPPSGVEGEDEQFF. DNA of the CDR3: TGTGCCAGCAGTTTTCCCCCCTCTGGGGTTGAGGGAGAGGATGAGCAGTTCTTC.

This clonotype was observed many times. This chain connects TRBV12-3 or TRBV12-4 to TRBJ1-1; 12 bases are shared with TRBD1. With 5 bases clipped from V and 6 bases from J, the junction kept 4 bases outside the gene matches. This CDR3 has 14 residues. The CDR3 coding sequence is TGTGCCAGCAGTCCGGGACAGGGGGCGCCTGAAGCTTTCTTT. This sequence encodes CASSPGQGAPEAFF.

This clonotype was counted a few times. V and J are TRBV20-1 and TRBJ1-2, with 8 bases fitting TRBD1. Trimming at V came to 3 bases and at J to 7 bases, leaving 7 bases not matched to a gene. CDR1 DFQATT and CDR2 SNEGSKA come from the germline V gene (reference sequence). The length of the CDR3 is 13 residues. CDR3 sequence (DNA): TGCAGTGCTAGTTCGCCCAGGGGGCTTGGCTACACCTTC. Translating it yields CSASSPRGLGYTF.

This clonotype has at least ten counts. The chain couples TRBV27 to TRBJ1-2; 9 nucleotides match TRBD1. Germline CDR1 is MNHEY and CDR2 is SMNVEV (reference sequence). V gave up 0 bases and J gave up 7 bases; unmatched junction bases: 9. The CDR3 contains 16 residues. For the CDR3, the DNA is TGTGCCAGCAGTTTATCGAGGGACAGGGCCTCCCGTGGCTACACCTTC. Its protein product is CASSLSRDRASRGYTF.

This clonotype was counted many times. V and J are TRBV11-2 and TRBJ2-7; 8 nucleotides agree with TRBD1. This CDR3 is built from 15 residues. V gave up 4 bases and J gave up 5 bases; unmatched junction bases: 10. Per the germline V gene, CDR1 is SGHAT and CDR2 is FQNNGV. As DNA, the CDR3 is TGTGCCAGCAGCTCCCTTGGCAGGGGGCTCGACGAGCAGTACTTC. Its translation: CASSSLGRGLDEQYF. The full variable domain, completed using reference TRBV11-2 and TRBJ2-7, is EAGVAQSPRYKIIEKRQSVAFWCNPISGHATLYWYQQILGQGPKLLIQFQNNGVVDDSQLPKDRFSAERLKGVDSTLKIQPAKLEDSAVYLCASSSLGRGLDEQYFGPGTRLTVT.

The CDR3 protein is CASSVYRDWMDNEQFF. The CDR3 coding sequence is TGTGCCAGCAGCGTCTACCGGGACTGGATGGACAATGAGCAGTTCTTC. V is TRBV13 and J is TRBJ2-1, with TRBD2 as a possible D gene (6 bases). The CDR3 has 16 residues. Trimming took off 5 bases at V and 5 bases at J, with 19 bases between the two ends. The germline gives CDR1 PRHDT, CDR2 FYEKMQ (reference sequence).

This clonotype was detected many times. The rearrangement links TRBV27 to TRBJ2-7; 7 bases line up with TRBD2. CDR3 length equals 13 residues. Germline CDR1 and CDR2: MNHEY and SMNVEV (reference sequence). J was trimmed by 2 bases and V by 2 bases; bases with no gene match: 0. CDR3 sequence reads: CASSLSGAYEQYF. CDR3 bases: TGTGCCAGCAGTTTAAGCGGGGCCTACGAGCAGTACTTC.

This clonotype was observed many times. The junction differs from germline at one of its ends, possibly a read error. This chain links TRBV20-1 with TRBJ2-1, with 10 bases fitting TRBD2. Germline CDR1 reads DFQATT; CDR2 reads SNEGSKA (reference sequence). There are 15 residues in the CDR3. CDR3 DNA sequence: TGCAGTGTTAGACTAGCGGGCGGCTCCTACAATGAGCAGTTCTTC. Its protein is CSVRLAGGSYNEQFF.

This clonotype was picked up many times. This chain links TRBV27 with TRBJ2-1; D might be TRBD2 (6 bases). This CDR3 is built from 14 residues. The V gene lost 4 bases and the J gene lost 0 bases, with 7 bases spanning the gap. CDR1 is MNHEY and CDR2 is SMNVEV in the germline V gene (reference sequence). CDR3 nucleotides: TGTGCCAGCAGTTCAGCGGGCTCCTACAATGAGCAGTTCTTC. Its translation is CASSSAGSYNEQFF.

This clonotype has only a few counts. This chain uses TRBV20-1 with TRBJ2-1, with 8 bases that match TRBD2. The V gene's germline CDR1 is DFQATT and CDR2 SNEGSKA (reference sequence). V gave up 0 bases and J gave up 0 bases; unmatched junction bases: 7. This CDR3 has 17 amino acids. The CDR3: CSARDPGLDSSYNEQFF. CDR3 in DNA: TGCAGTGCTAGAGATCCGGGACTAGATAGCTCCTACAATGAGCAGTTCTTC.

The table lists this clonotype with many counts. The rearrangement joins TRBV7-2 to TRBJ2-1; no definite D call. The V gene lost 1 base and the J gene lost 0 bases, with 10 bases spanning the gap. Germline lookup yields CDR1 SGHTA and CDR2 FQGNSA. The CDR3 consists of 16 residues. The CDR3 is CASSLVVVSSYNEQFF. The CDR3 DNA follows: TGTGCCAGCAGCTTAGTGGTTGTGAGCTCCTACAATGAGCAGTTCTTC. The variable domain in full, with the rest retrieved from reference TRBV7-2 and TRBJ2-1, is GAGVSQSPSNKVTEKGKDVELRCDPISGHTALYWYRQSLGQGLEFLIYFQGNSAPDKSGLPSDRFSAERTGGSVSTLTIQRTQQEDSAVYLCASSLVVVSSYNEQFFGPGTRLTVL.

J is TRBJ1-2 and V is TRBV7-2, with TRBD1 matching 7 bases. CDR1 and CDR2 (germline): SGHTA, FQGNSA. CDR3 length equals 15 residues. The V gene end was trimmed by 5 bases and the J gene end by 4 bases; junction bases not matched to a gene: 10. Written as DNA, the CDR3 is TGTGCCAGCAGCAGTAACAGGGGACAAGGCTATGGCTACACCTTC. It translates to CASSSNRGQGYGYTF. Looking up the rest from reference TRBV7-2 and TRBJ1-2 gives the full variable domain: GAGVSQSPSNKVTEKGKDVELRCDPISGHTALYWYRQSLGQGLEFLIYFQGNSAPDKSGLPSDRFSAERTGGSVSTLTIQRTQQEDSAVYLCASSSNRGQGYGYTFGSGTRLTVV.

This clonotype was picked up many times. The chain uses TRBV3-1 and TRBJ2-5; possible D gene TRBD2, 7 bases. The CDR3 has 15 residues. Germline CDR1 is LGHDT and CDR2 is YNNKEL (reference sequence). V was pared by 0 bases and J by 4 bases, with 12 bases between. CDR3 DNA: TGTGCCAGCAGCCAAGAGGGGGGGGCCGTAGAGACCCAGTACTTC. Protein product: CASSQEGGAVETQYF.

There are a few counts of this clonotype. This chain uses TRBV4-2 with TRBJ2-3; 9 positions agree with TRBD2. The CDR3 is made up of 16 amino acids. Germline CDR1 LGHNA, CDR2 YNFKEQ. V shed 2 bases and J 3 bases; nucleotides not matched to a gene: 6. Written as DNA, the CDR3 is TGTGCCAGCAGCCAAATCCTAGCGGGATATACAGATACGCAGTATTTT. Amino acids: CASSQILAGYTDTQYF.

The genes are TRBV11-3 and TRBJ1-2, with 7 bases that match TRBD1. CDR1 and CDR2 (germline): SGHNT, YENEEA. This CDR3 is built from 14 residues. Trimming took 6 bases from V and 4 from J; bases not matched to a gene: 8. CDR3 bases: TGTGCCAGCAGATCACGACAGGGCGGCTATGGCTACACCTTC. Translation: CASRSRQGGYGYTF.

This clonotype was observed a handful of times. The V and J genes are TRBV30 and TRBJ2-7; D may be TRBD1 or TRBD2 (5 bases each). Trimming left V 0 bases short and J 6 bases short, with 12 bases between. Germline V gene lookup returns CDR1 GTSNPN and CDR2 SVGIG (reference sequence). CDR3 length: 13 residues. As DNA, the CDR3 is TGTGCCTGGAGTGTACGTGGGGGTTCCGAGCAGTACTTC. Translation: CAWSVRGGSEQYF.

At least ten counts were recorded for this clonotype. This chain links TRBV2 with TRBJ2-5; 7 bases are shared with TRBD1. This CDR3 region has 13 residues. The junction had 2 bases not matched to a gene; V was cut back by 2 bases and J by 5 bases. Germline V gene data show CDR1 as SNHLY and CDR2 as FYNNEI. Written as DNA, the CDR3 is TGTGCCAGCAGTGAAAACAGGGGTGAGACCCAGTACTTC. Its translation: CASSENRGETQYF.

In regard to this clonotype: Since a much larger clone is just one base distant, this may be a read error. This chain uses TRBV30 with TRBJ1-2; no definite D call. Germline V gene lookup returns CDR1 GTSNPN and CDR2 SVGIG (reference sequence). This CDR3 comprises 15 residues. The CDR3 nucleotides read TGTACCTGGAGTGTACTGGGGTCCGCCAACTATGGCTACACCTTC. This encodes CTWSVLGSANYGYTF.

The rearrangement uses TRBV7-6 and TRBJ2-6; possibly TRBD2 for D (6 bases). Germline V gene sequence: CDR1 SGHVS, CDR2 FNYEAQ. The CDR3 has 16 amino acids. V shed 1 base and J shed 2 bases, with 9 bases lying between them. The CDR3 sequence is CASSLDAGTGANVLTF. CDR3 coding DNA: TGTGCCAGCAGCTTAGACGCGGGAACTGGGGCCAACGTCCTGACTTTC.

This clonotype was picked up many times. The chain has TRBV10-3 and TRBJ1-4; a weak D match, TRBD1 (5 bases). This CDR3 is 13 amino acids long. Germline V gene data show CDR1 as ENHRY and CDR2 as SYGVKD. V dropped 7 bases and J dropped 3 bases, with 9 bases sitting between them. The CDR3 spells CAINQGPNEKLFF. CDR3 sequence (DNA): TGTGCCATCAACCAGGGTCCTAATGAAAAACTGTTTTTT.

This rearrangement joins TRBV27 to TRBJ1-5; D ambiguous. CDR1 is MNHEY and CDR2 is SMNVEV in the germline V gene (reference sequence). V was clipped by 1 base and J by 5 bases, with 9 bases between them. This CDR3 contains 14 residues. The CDR3 region is CASSLFGPYQPQHF. In nucleotides, the CDR3 is TGTGCCAGCAGTTTATTTGGCCCTTATCAGCCCCAGCATTTT.

The chain combines TRBV15 with TRBJ2-7; 14 bases match TRBD2. Germline-derived CDR1 and CDR2 are LNHNV and YYDKDF (reference sequence). The V gene end was trimmed by 2 bases and the J gene end by 6 bases; junction bases not matched to a gene: 9. The CDR3 loop spans 17 amino acids. This chain's CDR3 is CATSRRIGTSGSTEQYF. In DNA, the CDR3 is TGTGCCACCAGCAGACGAATTGGGACTAGCGGGAGTACCGAGCAGTACTTC. The full variable domain, completed using reference TRBV15 and TRBJ2-7, is DAMVIQNPRYQVTQFGKPVTLSCSQTLNHNVMYWYQQKSSQAPKLLFHYYDKDFNNEADTPDNFQSRRPNTSFCFLDIRSPGLGDTAMYLCATSRRIGTSGSTEQYFGPGTRLTVT.